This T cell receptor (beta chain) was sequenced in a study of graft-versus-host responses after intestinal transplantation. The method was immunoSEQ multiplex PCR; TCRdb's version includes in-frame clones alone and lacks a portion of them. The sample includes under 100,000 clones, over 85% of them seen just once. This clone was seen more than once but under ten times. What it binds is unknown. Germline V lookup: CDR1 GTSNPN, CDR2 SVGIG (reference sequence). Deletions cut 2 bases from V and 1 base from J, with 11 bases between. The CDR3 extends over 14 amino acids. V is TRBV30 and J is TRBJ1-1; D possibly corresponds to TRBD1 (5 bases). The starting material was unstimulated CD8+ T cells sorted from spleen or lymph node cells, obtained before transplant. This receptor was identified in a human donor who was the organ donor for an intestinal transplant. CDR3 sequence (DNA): TGTGCCTGGAGTTGGATGGGGCCGAACACTGAAGCTTTCTTT. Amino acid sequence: CAWSWMGPNTEAFF.